Listed below are T cell receptor beta chains from one sample, sequenced in a study of T cell responses to AZD1222 COVID-19 vaccine. Profiled with immunoSEQ multiplex PCR; TCRdb holds only in-frame clones, not every one. The data show approximately 80,000 clones, 80% seen once. Specimen: peripheral blood, collected on day 0 of AZD1222 vaccination. Source of these receptors: an adult in good health. CDR3s include the opening cysteine and the closing phenylalanine or tryptophan. Fields, in order: CDR3 protein, CDR3 DNA, clone size, D gene, V gene, J gene. A D gene is named only where the DNA matches it firmly. Clone sizes are given selectively: once, few, many, or a class where the clone is expanded.

CDR3aa: CASSLNTEAFF
CDR3nt: TGTGCCAGCAGCTTGAACACTGAAGCTTTCTTT
abundance: -
d_gene: -
v_gene: TRBV3-1/TRBV3-2
j_gene: TRBJ1-1

CDR3aa: CASSQGTGAGGYTF
CDR3nt: TGTGCCAGCAGCCAAGGGACAGGGGCCGGAGGCTACACCTTC
abundance: few
d_gene: TRBD1
v_gene: TRBV3-1/TRBV3-2
j_gene: TRBJ1-2

CDR3aa: CASSQAEGGDTEAFF
CDR3nt: TGTGCCAGCAGCCAAGCTGAAGGGGGCGACACTGAAGCTTTCTTT
abundance: few
d_gene: TRBD1
v_gene: TRBV3-1/TRBV3-2
j_gene: TRBJ1-1

CDR3aa: CASSQTTALSTDTQYF
CDR3nt: TGTGCCAGCAGCCAGACTACCGCCCTTAGCACAGATACGCAGTATTTT
abundance: -
d_gene: -
v_gene: TRBV14
j_gene: TRBJ2-3

CDR3aa: CASSGIRGMSPLHF
CDR3nt: TGTGCCAGCAGCGGTATCAGGGGGATGTCACCCCTCCACTTT
abundance: few
d_gene: TRBD1
v_gene: TRBV2
j_gene: TRBJ1-6

CDR3aa: CASRPGQALKGYTF
CDR3nt: TGTGCCAGTAGACCGGGACAGGCCTTAAAAGGCTACACCTTC
abundance: -
d_gene: TRBD1
v_gene: TRBV19
j_gene: TRBJ1-2

CDR3aa: CASSRESGTNEKLFF
CDR3nt: TGTGCCAGCAGCCGAGAAAGTGGAACTAATGAAAAACTGTTTTTT
abundance: -
d_gene: -
v_gene: TRBV4-2
j_gene: TRBJ1-4

CDR3aa: CASRGTSGRVEQFF
CDR3nt: TGTGCCAGCAGGGGTACTAGTGGGCGGGTTGAGCAGTTCTTC
abundance: -
d_gene: -
v_gene: TRBV6-5
j_gene: TRBJ2-1

CDR3aa: CATQVSRGTDTQYF
CDR3nt: TGTGCCACTCAGGTGTCTCGTGGCACAGATACGCAGTATTTT
abundance: -
d_gene: -
v_gene: TRBV15
j_gene: TRBJ2-3

CDR3aa: CASSELGGNYQPQHF
CDR3nt: TGTGCCAGCAGTGAACTCGGCGGGAACTATCAGCCCCAGCATTTT
abundance: -
d_gene: -
v_gene: TRBV2
j_gene: TRBJ1-5

CDR3aa: CASSLYPPGLMNTEAFF
CDR3nt: TGTGCCAGCAGTTTGTATCCTCCCGGACTCATGAACACTGAAGCTTTCTTT
abundance: once
d_gene: -
v_gene: TRBV28
j_gene: TRBJ1-1